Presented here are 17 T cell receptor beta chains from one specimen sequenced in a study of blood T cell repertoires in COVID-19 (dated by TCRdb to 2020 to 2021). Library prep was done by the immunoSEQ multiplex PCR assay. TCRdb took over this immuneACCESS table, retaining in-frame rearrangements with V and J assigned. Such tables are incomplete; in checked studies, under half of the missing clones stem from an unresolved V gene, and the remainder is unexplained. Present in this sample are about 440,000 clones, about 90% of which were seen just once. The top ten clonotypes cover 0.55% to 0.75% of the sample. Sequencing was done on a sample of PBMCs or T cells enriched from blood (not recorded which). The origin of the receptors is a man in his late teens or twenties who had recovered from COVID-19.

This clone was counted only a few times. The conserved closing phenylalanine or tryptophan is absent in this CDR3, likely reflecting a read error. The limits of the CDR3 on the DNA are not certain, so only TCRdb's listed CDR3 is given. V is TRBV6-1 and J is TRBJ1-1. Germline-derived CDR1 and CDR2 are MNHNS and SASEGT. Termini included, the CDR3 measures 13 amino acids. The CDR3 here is CASSDILAAPIRL.

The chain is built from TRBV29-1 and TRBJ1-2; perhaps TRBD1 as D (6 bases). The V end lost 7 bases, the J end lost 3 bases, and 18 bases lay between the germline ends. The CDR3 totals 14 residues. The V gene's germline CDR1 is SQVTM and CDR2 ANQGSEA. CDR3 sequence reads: CSAGPEGVDYGYTF. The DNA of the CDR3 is TGCAGCGCTGGCCCTGAGGGGGTGGACTATGGCTACACCTTC. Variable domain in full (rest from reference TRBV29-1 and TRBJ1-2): SAVISQKPSRDICQRGTSLTIQCQVDSQVTMMFWYRQQPGQSLTLIATANQGSEATYESGFVIDKFPISRPNLTFSTLTVSNMSPEDSSIYLCSAGPEGVDYGYTFGSGTRLTVV.

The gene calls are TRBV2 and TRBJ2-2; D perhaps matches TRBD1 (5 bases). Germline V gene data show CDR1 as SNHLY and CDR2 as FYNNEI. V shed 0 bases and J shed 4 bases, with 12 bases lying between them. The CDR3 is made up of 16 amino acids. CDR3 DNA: TGTGCCAGCAGTGAAGCGCCCAGGGTCGGCACCGGGGAGCTGTTTTTT. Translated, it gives CASSEAPRVGTGELFF. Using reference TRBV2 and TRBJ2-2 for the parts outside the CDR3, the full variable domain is EPEVTQTPSHQVTQMGQEVILRCVPISNHLYFYWYRQILGQKVEFLVSFYNNEISEKSEIFDDQFSVERPDGSNFTLKIRSTKLEDSAMYFCASSEAPRVGTGELFFGEGSRLTVL.

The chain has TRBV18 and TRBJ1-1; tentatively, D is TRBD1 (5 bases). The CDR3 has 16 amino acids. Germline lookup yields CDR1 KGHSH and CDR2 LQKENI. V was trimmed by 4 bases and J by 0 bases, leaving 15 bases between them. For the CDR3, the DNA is TGTGCCAGCTCACTACAGTCCGGGGGTCTGAACACTGAAGCTTTCTTT. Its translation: CASSLQSGGLNTEAFF.

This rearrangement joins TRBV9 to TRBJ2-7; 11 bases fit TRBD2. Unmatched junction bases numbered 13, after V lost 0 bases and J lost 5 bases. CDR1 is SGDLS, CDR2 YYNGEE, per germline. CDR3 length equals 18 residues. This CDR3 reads CASSVETSGTTTIHEQYF. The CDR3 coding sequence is TGTGCCAGCAGCGTAGAGACTAGCGGGACTACTACAATCCACGAGCAGTACTTC.

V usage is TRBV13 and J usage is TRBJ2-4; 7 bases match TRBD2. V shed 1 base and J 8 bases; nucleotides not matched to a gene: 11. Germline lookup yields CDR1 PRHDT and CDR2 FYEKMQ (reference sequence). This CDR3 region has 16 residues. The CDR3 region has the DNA TGTGCCAGCAGCTTAGAGGGGACTATAGCGAGTCACATTCAGTACTTC. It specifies CASSLEGTIASHIQYF.

The CDR3 is CASSIPRQGNTEAFF. CDR3 in DNA: TGTGCCAGTAGTATACCTCGCCAGGGTAACACTGAAGCTTTCTTT. The chain carries TRBV19 and TRBJ1-1, with a possible D match to TRBD1 (5 bases). Deletions cut 2 bases from V and 2 bases from J, with 12 bases between. The CDR3 is 15 amino acids. The germline V gene encodes CDR1 LNHDA and CDR2 SQIVND (reference sequence).

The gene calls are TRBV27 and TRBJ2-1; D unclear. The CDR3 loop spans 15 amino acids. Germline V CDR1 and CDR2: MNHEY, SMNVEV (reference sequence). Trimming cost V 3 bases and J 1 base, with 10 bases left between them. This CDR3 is CASSLESPSYNEQFF. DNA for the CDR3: TGTGCCAGCAGTTTGGAGAGCCCGTCCTACAATGAGCAGTTCTTC.

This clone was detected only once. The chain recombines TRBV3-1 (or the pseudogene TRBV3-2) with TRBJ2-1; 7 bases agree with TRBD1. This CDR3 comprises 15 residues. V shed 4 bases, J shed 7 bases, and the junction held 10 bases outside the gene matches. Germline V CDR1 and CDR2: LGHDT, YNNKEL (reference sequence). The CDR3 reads CASSPGTAARNEQFF. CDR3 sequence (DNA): TGTGCCAGCAGCCCCGGGACAGCGGCTCGAAATGAGCAGTTCTTC.

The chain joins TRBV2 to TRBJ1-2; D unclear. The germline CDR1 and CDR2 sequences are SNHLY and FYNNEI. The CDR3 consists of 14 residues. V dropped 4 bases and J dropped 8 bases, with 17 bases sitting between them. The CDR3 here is CASSGTAALTGYTF. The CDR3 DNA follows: TGTGCCAGCAGTGGAACGGCGGCCCTTACCGGCTACACCTTC.

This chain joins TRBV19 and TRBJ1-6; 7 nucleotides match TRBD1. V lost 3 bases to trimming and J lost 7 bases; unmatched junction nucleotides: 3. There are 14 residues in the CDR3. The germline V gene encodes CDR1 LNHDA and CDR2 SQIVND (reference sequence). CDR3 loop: CASSMGQKNSPLHF. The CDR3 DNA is TGTGCCAGTAGTATGGGACAGAAGAATTCACCCCTCCACTTT.

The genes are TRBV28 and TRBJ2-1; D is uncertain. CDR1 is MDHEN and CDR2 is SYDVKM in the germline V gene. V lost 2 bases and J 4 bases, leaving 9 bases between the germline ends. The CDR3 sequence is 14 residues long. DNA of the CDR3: TGTGCCAGCAGTTTAGGCGGTCAGTACAATGAGCAGTTCTTC. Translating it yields CASSLGGQYNEQFF.

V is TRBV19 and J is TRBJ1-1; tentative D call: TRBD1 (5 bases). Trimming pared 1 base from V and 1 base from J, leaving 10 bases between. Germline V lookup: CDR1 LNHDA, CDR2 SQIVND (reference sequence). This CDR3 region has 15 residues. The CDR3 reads CASSIGGRANTEAFF. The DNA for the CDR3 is TGTGCCAGTAGTATAGGGGGCAGGGCGAACACTGAAGCTTTCTTT.

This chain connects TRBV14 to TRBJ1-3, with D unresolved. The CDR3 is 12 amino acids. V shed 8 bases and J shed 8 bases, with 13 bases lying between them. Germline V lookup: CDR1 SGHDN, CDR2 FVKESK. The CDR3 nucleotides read TGTGCCAGCTCCGCCGGGAGGTACACCATATATTTT. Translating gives CASSAGRYTIYF.

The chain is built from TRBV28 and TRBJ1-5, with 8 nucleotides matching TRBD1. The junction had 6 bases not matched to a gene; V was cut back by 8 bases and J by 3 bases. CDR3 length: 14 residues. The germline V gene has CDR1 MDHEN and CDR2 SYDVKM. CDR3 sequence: CASGLGQVNQPQHF. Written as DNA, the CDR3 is TGTGCCAGCGGCTTGGGACAGGTCAATCAGCCCCAGCATTTT.

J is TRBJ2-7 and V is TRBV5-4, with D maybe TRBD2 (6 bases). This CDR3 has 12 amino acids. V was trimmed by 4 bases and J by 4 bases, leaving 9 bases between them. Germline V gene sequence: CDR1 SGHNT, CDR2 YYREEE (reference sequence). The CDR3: CASSPGGYEQYF. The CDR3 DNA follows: TGTGCCAGCAGCCCCGGGGGATACGAGCAGTACTTC.

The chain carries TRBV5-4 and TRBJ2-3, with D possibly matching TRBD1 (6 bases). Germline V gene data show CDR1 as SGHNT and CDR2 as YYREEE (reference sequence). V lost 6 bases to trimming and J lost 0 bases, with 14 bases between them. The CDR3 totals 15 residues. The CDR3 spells CASTDRPSSTDTQYF. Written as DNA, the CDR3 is TGTGCCAGCACCGACAGGCCTTCTAGCACAGATACGCAGTATTTT.